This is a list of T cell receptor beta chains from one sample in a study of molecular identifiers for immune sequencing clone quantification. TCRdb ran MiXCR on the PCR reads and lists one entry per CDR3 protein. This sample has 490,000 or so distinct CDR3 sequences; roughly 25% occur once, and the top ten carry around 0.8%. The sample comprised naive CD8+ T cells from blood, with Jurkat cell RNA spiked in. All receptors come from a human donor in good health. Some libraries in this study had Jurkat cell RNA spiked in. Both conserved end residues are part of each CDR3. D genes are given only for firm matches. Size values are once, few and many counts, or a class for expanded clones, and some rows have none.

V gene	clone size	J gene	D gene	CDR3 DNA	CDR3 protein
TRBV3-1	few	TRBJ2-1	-	TGTGCCAGCAGCCGGCCGGAGGGTAAAGTCCACAATGAGCAGTTCTTC	CASSRPEGKVHNEQFF
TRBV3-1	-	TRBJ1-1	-	TGTGCCAGCAGCCAAATCCTCGGGATGAACACTGAAGCTTTCTTT	CASSQILGMNTEAFF
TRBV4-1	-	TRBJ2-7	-	TGCGCCAGCAGCCAAGGGCCCCGGACAGCTCGCGAGCAGTACTTC	CASSQGPRTAREQYF
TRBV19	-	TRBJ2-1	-	TGTGCCAGTACCCCGGCGGCGAGTGATGAGCAGTTCTTC	CASTPAASDEQFF
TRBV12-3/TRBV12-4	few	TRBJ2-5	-	TGTGCCAGCAGGGACCGGGACTCCTCCAGGGAGACCCAGTACTTC	CASRDRDSSRETQYF
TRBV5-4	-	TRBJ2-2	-	TGTGCCAGCAGCTTGCTGACCGGGTTCACCGGGGAGCTGTTTTTT	CASSLLTGFTGELFF
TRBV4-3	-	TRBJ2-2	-	TGCGCCAGCAGCCAAAACCGGGGCAGGGTTGGAAAAACCGGGGAGCTGGTTTTT	CASSQNRGRVGKTGELVF
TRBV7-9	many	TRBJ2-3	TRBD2	TGTGCCAGCAGCTCGCCCCGGACTAGCGGGCCAGATACGCAGTATTTT	CASSSPRTSGPDTQYF
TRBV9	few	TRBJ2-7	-	TGTGCCAGCAGCCCAGAGGGGGGCTACGAGCAGTACTTC	CASSPEGGYEQYF
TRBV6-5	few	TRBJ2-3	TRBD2	TGTGCCAGCAGTTTCGAGACTAGCGGGGGCACAGATACGCAGTATTTT	CASSFETSGGTDTQYF
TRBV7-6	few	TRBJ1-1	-	TGTGCCAGCAGCTTAGGTTTCGGGAACACTGAAGCTTTCTTT	CASSLGFGNTEAFF
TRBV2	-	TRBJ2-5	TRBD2	TGTGCCAGCAGTGATAGACTAGCGGGGAATCAAGAGACCCAGTACTTC	CASSDRLAGNQETQYF
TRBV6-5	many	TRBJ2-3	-	TGTGCCAGCAGTTACCGAATCACCCCTGACGATACGCAGTATTTT	CASSYRITPDDTQYF
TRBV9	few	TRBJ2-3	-	TGTGCCAGCAGCGAACAGGATCATTGGGGGGATACGCAGTATTTT	CASSEQDHWGDTQYF